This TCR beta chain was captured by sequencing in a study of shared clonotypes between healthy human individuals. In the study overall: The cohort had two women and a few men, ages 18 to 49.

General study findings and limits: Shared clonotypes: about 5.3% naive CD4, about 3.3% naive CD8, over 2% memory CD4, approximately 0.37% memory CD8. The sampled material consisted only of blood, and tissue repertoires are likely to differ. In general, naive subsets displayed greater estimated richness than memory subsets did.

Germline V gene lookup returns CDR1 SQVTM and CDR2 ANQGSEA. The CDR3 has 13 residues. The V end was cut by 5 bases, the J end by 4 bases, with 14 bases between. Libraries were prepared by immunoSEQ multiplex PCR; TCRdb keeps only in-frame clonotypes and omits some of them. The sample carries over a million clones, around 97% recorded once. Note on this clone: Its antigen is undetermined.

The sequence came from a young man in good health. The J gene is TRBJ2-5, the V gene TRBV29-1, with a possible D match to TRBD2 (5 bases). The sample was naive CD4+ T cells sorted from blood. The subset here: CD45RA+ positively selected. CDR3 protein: CSVNYGVGETQYF. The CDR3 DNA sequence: TGCAGCGTTAATTACGGGGTGGGAGAGACCCAGTACTTC.